This entry lists 24 T cell receptor beta chains sequenced from one sample in a study of T cells in Graves' hyperthyroidism and ophthalmopathy (dated by TCRdb to about 2019). To prepare the library, multiplex PCR was applied. Sequencing relied on an Illumina HiSeq 2000. The TCR beta CDR3 regions were amplified from the RNA transcripts. For the first round of RT-PCR on the TCR CDR3, the HTBI primer set was used together with the Qiagen OneStep RT-PCR kit. The public reads were reanalyzed by TCRdb: fastp trimming at Q25, MiXCR alignment, in-frame beta chains only. Here each entry gathers all rows of one CDR3 protein and keeps the most common genes and DNA. The sample table holds nearly 250,000 distinct CDR3 sequences, of which roughly 17% were seen once. The ten most abundant clones make up more than 25% of the sample. The source material was blood. The receptors shown here come from a woman between 18 and 29 years old with Graves' ophthalmopathy.

This clonotype was detected many times. The chain recombines TRBV2 with TRBJ1-1, with a possible D match to TRBD1 (6 bases). This CDR3 region has 14 residues. Trimming shortened V by 4 bases and J by 4 bases, and 13 bases separated the two germline ends. Germline loops: CDR1 SNHLY, CDR2 FYNNEI. The CDR3 region is CASSVRGGVTEAFF. The CDR3, as DNA: TGTGCCAGCAGTGTTAGGGGGGGGGTCACTGAAGCTTTCTTT.

This clonotype was recorded many times. CDR3 DNA: TGTGCCAGCAGCCGTACCCGGGACAGGGGAGAGACCCAGTACTTC. Residues: CASSRTRDRGETQYF. The chain combines TRBV6-1 with TRBJ2-5, with 10 bases aligning to TRBD1. Per germline, CDR1 MNHNS and CDR2 SASEGT. The CDR3 is 15 amino acids. V trimming: 6 bases; J trimming: 4 bases; junction bases outside the gene matches: 8.

This clonotype was recorded many times. This chain connects TRBV7-2 to TRBJ1-2; 8 positions agree with TRBD1. CDR1 is SGHTA, CDR2 FQGNSA, per germline. The junction had 5 bases not matched to a gene; V was cut back by 5 bases and J by 3 bases. This CDR3 comprises 14 residues. As DNA, the CDR3 is TGTGCCAGCAGCCACCTGGACAGGGACTATGGCTACACCTTC. It translates to CASSHLDRDYGYTF.

This clonotype was picked up a small number of times. Here the CDR3 DNA reads TGTGCCAGCAACCCAACGGTGAGGACTAGCGGGGGGCACGGCACAGATACGCAGTATTTT. Translating gives CASNPTVRTSGGHGTDTQYF. The genes are TRBV28 and TRBJ2-3; 14 bases map to TRBD2. The CDR3 sequence is 20 residues long. V shed 7 bases, J shed 1 base, and the junction held 16 bases outside the gene matches. Germline V gives CDR1 MDHEN, CDR2 SYDVKM.

This chain links TRBV11-1 with TRBJ2-7, with TRBD2 matching over 8 bases. The CDR3 contains 15 residues. J was trimmed by 4 bases and V by 5 bases; bases with no gene match: 10. Germline CDR1 and CDR2: SGHAT and FQDESV (reference sequence). In nucleotides, the CDR3 is TGTGCCAGCAGCCCGGGACTAGGCGGTAAATACGAGCAGTACTTC. The encoded protein is CASSPGLGGKYEQYF.

Many counts were recorded for this clonotype. This chain links TRBV20-1 with TRBJ1-6, with a weak D call TRBD1 (5 bases). In germline, CDR1 is DFQATT, CDR2 SNEGSKA (reference sequence). V was shortened by 2 bases and J by 6 bases, with 20 bases between the two germline ends. The CDR3 consists of 17 residues. The CDR3 DNA reads as TGCAGTGCTAGAACGCAGGGAGTTGTGTCTGGTAATTCACCCCTCCACTTT. Amino acids: CSARTQGVVSGNSPLHF.

This clonotype appeared many times. The chain combines TRBV28 with TRBJ2-2, with D perhaps TRBD1 or TRBD2 (5 bases each). The CDR3 loop spans 13 amino acids. Trimming removed 7 bases from V and 7 bases from J, with 13 bases in between. Germline V CDR1 and CDR2: MDHEN, SYDVKM. The CDR3 DNA reads as TGTGCCAGCAACCTGGGGGTTGGCGGGGAGCTGTTTTTT. Its protein product is CASNLGVGGELFF.

This clonotype has a count of ten or more. The chain carries TRBV16 and TRBJ1-5, with D unclear. The germline gives CDR1 KGHSY, CDR2 FQNENV. The V end was cut by 4 bases, the J end by 4 bases, with 11 bases between. This CDR3 is built from 14 residues. Here the CDR3 DNA reads TGTGCCAGCAGCCGGACCCATGATAATCAGCCCCAGCATTTT. This translates into CASSRTHDNQPQHF.

This clonotype turned up a few times. A much larger clone lies a single base off, so this may be a read error. The CDR3: CASSSSGVANEQFF. In DNA, the CDR3 is TGTGCCAGCAGCTCTTCTGGGGTAGCGAATGAGCAGTTCTTC. The V call is TRBV11-3, the J call TRBJ2-1, with a tentative D call TRBD2 (5 bases). The CDR3 length is 14 residues. V lost 4 bases and J lost 7, with 14 bases in between. Germline CDR1 is SGHNT and CDR2 is YENEEA.

This clonotype has ten or more counts. This chain joins TRBV2 and TRBJ2-7; 11 bases are shared with TRBD2. The CDR3 runs to 14 residues. V was clipped by 4 bases and J by 3 bases; unmatched bases: 2. Germline V CDR1 and CDR2: SNHLY, FYNNEI. The CDR3: CASSATSGVYEQYF. As DNA, the CDR3 is TGTGCCAGCAGTGCGACTAGCGGGGTCTACGAGCAGTACTTC.

This clonotype was counted many times. This chain connects TRBV6-1 to TRBJ2-6, with D hard to call. Germline values: CDR1 MNHNS, CDR2 SASEGT. The CDR3 has 15 residues. V gave up 1 base and J gave up 0 bases, with 4 bases separating them. The CDR3 DNA sequence: TGTGCCAGCAGTGAAGGCACCTCTGGGGCCAACGTCCTGACTTTC. Its protein is CASSEGTSGANVLTF.

This clonotype was detected many times. The J gene is TRBJ2-1, the V gene TRBV9, with 11 nucleotides matching TRBD2. From germline, CDR1 is SGDLS and CDR2 YYNGEE. V dropped 4 bases and J dropped 8; count of bases not matched to a gene: 17. The CDR3 runs to 18 residues. The CDR3 DNA sequence: TGTGCCAGCAGCCCGCTCCCATTGGCTAGCGGGGGGTCATATGAGCAGTTCTTC. Its protein is CASSPLPLASGGSYEQFF.

This clonotype was seen at least ten times. This rearrangement joins TRBV7-2 to TRBJ1-1; TRBD1 might be the D (6 bases). V dropped 2 bases and J dropped 5 bases, with 18 bases sitting between them. The germline CDR1 and CDR2 sequences are SGHTA and FQGNSA. CDR3 length: 16 residues. The DNA of the CDR3 is TGTGCCAGCAGCTTACTCGGGGGGGGGGCAGGGACTGAAGCTTTCTTT. Its protein product is CASSLLGGGAGTEAFF.

This clonotype was seen many times. The chain joins TRBV5-1 to TRBJ1-1; 7 positions agree with TRBD1. This CDR3 is built from 14 residues. The junction had 10 bases not matched to a gene; V was cut back by 4 bases and J by 7 bases. Germline loops: CDR1 SGHRS, CDR2 YFSETQ. In nucleotides, the CDR3 is TGCGCCAGCAGCCCTACAGGGGTGTCAGGTGAAGCTTTCTTT. Protein sequence: CASSPTGVSGEAFF.

This clonotype was found many times. The chain is built from TRBV5-1 and TRBJ2-1; 9 nucleotides match TRBD2. V was pared by 3 bases and J by 0 bases, with 1 base of the junction left unmatched. The CDR3 is made up of 15 amino acids. Germline values: CDR1 SGHRS, CDR2 YFSETQ. The CDR3 spells CASSSSGVSYNEQFF. As DNA, the CDR3 is TGCGCCAGCAGCTCTAGCGGGGTCTCCTACAATGAGCAGTTCTTC.

This clonotype has at least ten counts. This sequence joins TRBV20-1 and TRBJ2-7; D not resolved. The germline gives CDR1 DFQATT, CDR2 SNEGSKA (reference sequence). The V gene lost 3 bases and the J gene lost 3 bases, with 12 bases spanning the gap. The CDR3 runs 13 residues. The CDR3 region has the DNA TGCAGTGCTAGGACGGAATCACTCTACGAGCAGTACTTC. This gives the protein CSARTESLYEQYF.

The gene calls are TRBV24-1 and TRBJ2-1; TRBD2 agrees at 11 bases. Germline V gene sequence: CDR1 KGHDR, CDR2 SFDVKD. After removal of 5 bases from V and 1 base from J, the junction contained 6 bases not matched to a gene. The CDR3 length is 17 residues. CDR3 bases: TGTGCCACCAGTGGCCGACTAGCGGGACGGTCCTACAATGAGCAGTTCTTC. It yields the protein CATSGRLAGRSYNEQFF.

There are many counts of this clonotype. The gene calls are TRBV11-2 and TRBJ1-6; no definite D call. The CDR3 covers 13 residues. Germline CDR1 SGHAT, CDR2 FQNNGV. Trimming removed 3 bases from V and 6 bases from J, with 6 bases in between. The CDR3 sequence: CASSFPGNSPLHF. CDR3 DNA: TGTGCCAGCAGCTTCCCCGGTAATTCACCCCTCCACTTT.

This chain joins TRBV29-1 and TRBJ2-1; 11 nucleotides match TRBD2. Germline trimming cut 6 bases from V and 8 bases from J; bases unmatched to any gene: 12. This CDR3 contains 15 residues. Germline CDR1 is SQVTM and CDR2 is ANQGSEA. The CDR3 is CSVSYPGTSGYEQFF. The DNA of the CDR3 is TGCAGCGTCTCCTACCCCGGGACTAGCGGTTATGAGCAGTTCTTC.

This clonotype was counted at least ten times. The rearrangement uses TRBV2 and TRBJ2-7; possible D gene TRBD2, 5 bases. Trimming took off 10 bases at V and 0 bases at J, with 16 bases between the two ends. The CDR3 has 14 residues. The germline gives CDR1 SNHLY, CDR2 FYNNEI. For the CDR3, the DNA is TGTGCCACCTCGCGTCGGGGAAACTCCTACGAGCAGTACTTC. Protein product: CATSRRGNSYEQYF. Using reference TRBV2 and TRBJ2-7 for the parts outside the CDR3, the full variable domain is EPEVTQTPSHQVTQMGQEVILRCVPISNHLYFYWYRQILGQKVEFLVSFYNNEISEKSEIFDDQFSVERPDGSNFTLKIRSTKLEDSAMYFCATSRRGNSYEQYFGPGTRLTVT.

The chain employs TRBV4-2 and TRBJ2-7; perhaps TRBD1 as D (5 bases). Germline loops: CDR1 LGHNA, CDR2 YNFKEQ. The CDR3 runs to 16 residues. Trimming removed 0 bases at V and 2 bases at J, with 14 bases between. The DNA for the CDR3 is TGTGCCAGCAGCCAAGATCCGACAGTTTCCACCTACGAGCAGTACTTC. Protein sequence: CASSQDPTVSTYEQYF.

The sample holds many counts of this clonotype. The V gene is TRBV18, the J gene TRBJ2-1; TRBD1 might be the D (5 bases). Germline V CDR1 and CDR2: KGHSH, LQKENI. Trimming took off 6 bases at V and 0 bases at J, with 21 bases between the two ends. There are 18 residues in the CDR3. In DNA, the CDR3 is TGTGCCAGCTCGCAAAACCACAGGACCCCGAGCTCCTACAATGAGCAGTTCTTC. Translated, it gives CASSQNHRTPSSYNEQFF.

At least ten counts were recorded for this clonotype. The chain uses TRBV5-1 and TRBJ1-6; TRBD1 is a possible D gene (5 bases). There are 15 residues in the CDR3. Trimming shortened V by 0 bases and J by 7 bases, and 11 bases separated the two germline ends. Germline V gene data show CDR1 as SGHRS and CDR2 as YFSETQ. CDR3 DNA: TGCGCCAGCAGCTTGGCAGGGACGGACAATTCACCCCTCCACTTT. It specifies CASSLAGTDNSPLHF.

This clonotype was observed a few times. The CDR3 is CASRKTGYRYGYTF. The CDR3 region has the DNA TGCGCCAGCAGAAAAACAGGTTACCGATATGGCTACACCTTC. The chain employs TRBV4-1 and TRBJ1-2, with D tentatively TRBD1 (5 bases). The CDR3 contains 14 residues. The germline V and J ends were trimmed by 6 bases and 5 bases, with 16 bases remaining between them. The germline gives CDR1 MGHRA, CDR2 YSYEKL.